These T cell receptor beta chains were read from a single sample in a study of T cells in Graves' hyperthyroidism and ophthalmopathy. TCRdb ran MiXCR on the multiplex PCR reads and lists one entry per CDR3 protein. In the table there are a few hundred thousand distinct CDR3 sequences, 15% to 20% of which are singletons. Sequencing input: blood. The receptors were gathered from a woman between 50 and 59 years old with Graves' hyperthyroidism. CDR3s include the opening cysteine and the closing phenylalanine or tryptophan. D genes are given only for firm matches. Clone size is not always given. Where it is, it says once, few, many or a class for expanded clones.

NA,14,TRBV7-3,TRBJ2-1,many,TGTGCCAGCAGCTTGGGCGCGGGGTACAATGAGCAGTTCTTC,CASSLGAGYNEQFF
TRBD2,16,TRBV2,TRBJ2-1,NA,TGTGCCAGCAGAAATAGCGGGACGAGCTCCTACAATGAGCAGTTCTTC,CASRNSGTSSYNEQFF
NA,12,TRBV11-2,TRBJ2-7,few,TGTGCCAGCAGTATTGGCTCCTACGAGCAGTACTTC,CASSIGSYEQYF
TRBD1,15,TRBV6-5,TRBJ1-2,NA,TGTGCCAGCAGTTTGACAGGGGGCGCCGGGTATGGCTACACCTTC,CASSLTGGAGYGYTF
NA,15,TRBV5-8,TRBJ1-5,NA,TGTGCCAGCAGCTTGGGGGTTACGGCTGGGCAGCCCCAGCATTTT,CASSLGVTAGQPQHF
NA,14,TRBV2,TRBJ1-3,NA,TGTGCCAGCAGTGGGGGGCGTTCTGGAAACACCATATATTTT,CASSGGRSGNTIYF
NA,13,TRBV25-1,TRBJ2-5,once,TGTGCCAGCAGTGATTGGGTGAGAGAGACCCAGTACTTC,CASSDWVRETQYF
NA,15,TRBV2,TRBJ2-3,many,TGTGCCAGCAGTGTTCTCGGGGACAGCACAGATACGCAGTATTTT,CASSVLGDSTDTQYF
NA,15,TRBV10-3,TRBJ1-5,few,TGTGCCATCGGTCCCAACGAGGGTAGCAATCAGCCCCAGCATTTT,CAIGPNEGSNQPQHF
NA,16,TRBV5-1,TRBJ2-1,NA,TGCGCCAGCAGGTCGAGGTGGGAAGCCTCCTACAATGAGCAGTTCTTC,CASRSRWEASYNEQFF
NA,12,TRBV2,TRBJ2-5,NA,TGTGCCAGCACAGGACAAAAAACATCAGGGTACTTC,CASTGQKTSGYF
TRBD1,15,TRBV6-1,TRBJ2-2,NA,TGTGCCAGCAGTAAGGGACAGGGGGCGTCCGGGGAGCTGTTTTTT,CASSKGQGASGELFF
NA,13,TRBV10-3,TRBJ1-1,NA,TGTGCCATCAGTGCTCAAGGGGGCACTGAAGCTTTCTTT,CAISAQGGTEAFF
NA,14,TRBV20-1,TRBJ1-4,many,TGCAGTGCTGGGAAACAGGGCTCTAATGAAAAACTGTTTTTT,CSAGKQGSNEKLFF
NA,14,TRBV6-2/TRBV6-3,TRBJ2-3,many,TGTGCCAGCGAGCCAATAGCGGACACAGATACGCAGTATTTT,CASEPIADTDTQYF
TRBD1,14,TRBV5-6,TRBJ2-7,many,TGTGCCAGCTTGGGGACAGCCTCAAACTACGAGCAGTACTTC,CASLGTASNYEQYF
TRBD2,17,TRBV5-6,TRBJ2-1,NA,TGTGCCAGCAGCTTGATGGAGGCGGTAGCGGGAGTGAATGAGCAGTTCTTC,CASSLMEAVAGVNEQFF
TRBD1,11,TRBV5-1,TRBJ2-1,NA,TGCGCCAGCAGCTCTCAGGGGGCCAAGTTCTTC,CASSSQGAKFF
NA,13,TRBV19,TRBJ2-1,few,TGTGCCAGTAGTAATGGCAGGGTGGGTGAGCAGTTCTTC,CASSNGRVGEQFF
TRBD1,14,TRBV27,TRBJ2-1,NA,TGTGCCAGCAGTTTAGCCAGGGGGAACAATGAGCAGTTCTTC,CASSLARGNNEQFF
NA,16,TRBV4-1,TRBJ1-5,NA,TGCGCCAGCAGCCAAGACCCGGCGGCCTTCTTTCGGCCCCAGCATTTT,CASSQDPAAFFRPQHF
TRBD2,17,TRBV18,TRBJ2-5,many,TGTGCCAGCTCACCCGGGACTAGATATCCGGGCGGAGAGACCCAGTACTTC,CASSPGTRYPGGETQYF
TRBD2,18,TRBV5-5,TRBJ2-3,many,TGTGCCAGCAGCCCCCGGGGAGCGGGGGGGCGTGAGGAAGATACGCAGTATTTT,CASSPRGAGGREEDTQYF
NA,14,TRBV5-6,TRBJ1-5,NA,TGTGCCAGCAGCTTAAGTTCAGATTATCAGCCCCAGCATTTT,CASSLSSDYQPQHF
NA,12,TRBV2,TRBJ1-1,many,TGTGCCAGCTGTGAAATGAACACTGAAGCTTTCTTT,CASCEMNTEAFF
NA,13,TRBV24-1,TRBJ2-2,NA,TGTGCCACCAGTGATTTTAGGATCGGGGAGCTGTTTTTT,CATSDFRIGELFF
TRBD1,14,TRBV10-3,TRBJ1-5,few,TGTGCCACCGGAGAACAGGGGAGCAATCAGCCCCAGCATTTT,CATGEQGSNQPQHF
TRBD2,12,TRBV30,TRBJ2-1,NA,TGTGCCTGGACCGGGGGGTCCTACGAGCAGTTCTTC,CAWTGGSYEQFF